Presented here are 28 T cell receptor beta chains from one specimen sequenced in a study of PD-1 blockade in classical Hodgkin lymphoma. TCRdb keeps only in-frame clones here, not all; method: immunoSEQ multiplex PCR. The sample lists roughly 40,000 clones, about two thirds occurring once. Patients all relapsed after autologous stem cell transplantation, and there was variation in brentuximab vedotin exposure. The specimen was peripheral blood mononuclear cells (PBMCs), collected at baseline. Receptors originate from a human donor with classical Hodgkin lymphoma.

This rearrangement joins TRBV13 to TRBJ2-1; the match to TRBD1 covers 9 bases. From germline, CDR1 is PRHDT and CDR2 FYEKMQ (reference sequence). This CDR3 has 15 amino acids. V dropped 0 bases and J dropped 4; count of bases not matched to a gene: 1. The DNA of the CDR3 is TGTGCCAGCAGCTTAGGGGACAGGGGATACAATGAGCAGTTCTTC. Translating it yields CASSLGDRGYNEQFF.

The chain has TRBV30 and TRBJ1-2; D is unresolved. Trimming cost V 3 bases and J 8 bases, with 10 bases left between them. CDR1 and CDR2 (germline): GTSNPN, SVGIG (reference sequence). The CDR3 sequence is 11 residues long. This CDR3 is CAWRLGGGYTF. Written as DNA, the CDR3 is TGTGCCTGGAGATTGGGTGGCGGCTACACCTTC.

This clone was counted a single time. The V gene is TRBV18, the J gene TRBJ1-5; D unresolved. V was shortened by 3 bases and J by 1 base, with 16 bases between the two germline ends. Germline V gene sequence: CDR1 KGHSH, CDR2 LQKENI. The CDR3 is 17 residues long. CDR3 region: CASSPSTTVGSNQPQHF. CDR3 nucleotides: TGTGCCAGCTCACCGTCGACAACAGTTGGGAGCAATCAGCCCCAGCATTTT.

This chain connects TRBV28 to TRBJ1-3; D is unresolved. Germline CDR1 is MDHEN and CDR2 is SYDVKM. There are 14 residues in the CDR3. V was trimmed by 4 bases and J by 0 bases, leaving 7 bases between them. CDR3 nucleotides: TGTGCCAGCAGTTCTTCAAGCTCTGGAAACACCATATATTTT. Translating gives CASSSSSSGNTIYF.

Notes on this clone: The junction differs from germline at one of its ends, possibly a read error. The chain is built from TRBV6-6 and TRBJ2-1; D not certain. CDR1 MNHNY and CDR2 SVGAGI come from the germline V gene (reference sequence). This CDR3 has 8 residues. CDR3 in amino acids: CATKGSVF. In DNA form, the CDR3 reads TGTGCCACCAAGGGATCGGTCTTC.

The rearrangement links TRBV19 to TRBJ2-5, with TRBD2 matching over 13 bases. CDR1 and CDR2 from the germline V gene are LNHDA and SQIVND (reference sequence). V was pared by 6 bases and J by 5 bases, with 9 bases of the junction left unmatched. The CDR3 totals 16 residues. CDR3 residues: CASRPSGLAGRETQYF. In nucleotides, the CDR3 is TGTGCCAGTAGACCCTCGGGACTAGCGGGGAGGGAGACCCAGTACTTC.

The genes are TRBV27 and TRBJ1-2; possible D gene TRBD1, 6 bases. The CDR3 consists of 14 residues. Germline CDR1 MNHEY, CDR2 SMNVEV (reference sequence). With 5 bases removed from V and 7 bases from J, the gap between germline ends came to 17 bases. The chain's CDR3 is CASSHQQGLGGYTF. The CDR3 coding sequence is TGTGCCAGCAGTCACCAACAGGGCTTAGGTGGCTACACCTTC.

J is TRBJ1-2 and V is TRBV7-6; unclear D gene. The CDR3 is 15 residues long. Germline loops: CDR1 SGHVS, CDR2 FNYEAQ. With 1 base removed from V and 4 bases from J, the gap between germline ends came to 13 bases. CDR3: CASSLDQSDLYGYTF. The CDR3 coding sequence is TGTGCCAGCAGCTTAGATCAATCCGACCTCTATGGCTACACCTTC.

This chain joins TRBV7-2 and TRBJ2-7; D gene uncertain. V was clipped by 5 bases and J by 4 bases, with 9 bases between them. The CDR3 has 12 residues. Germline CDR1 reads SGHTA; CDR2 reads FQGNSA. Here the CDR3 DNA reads TGTGCCAGCAGCCCCAGCTTATACGAGCAGTACTTC. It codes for CASSPSLYEQYF.

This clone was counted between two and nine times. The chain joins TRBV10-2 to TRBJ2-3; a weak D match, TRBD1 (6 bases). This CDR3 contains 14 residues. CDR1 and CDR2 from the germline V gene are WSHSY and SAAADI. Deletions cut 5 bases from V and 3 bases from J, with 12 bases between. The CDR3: CASSKGERTDTQYF. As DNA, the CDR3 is TGCGCCAGCAGTAAGGGGGAAAGGACAGATACGCAGTATTTT.

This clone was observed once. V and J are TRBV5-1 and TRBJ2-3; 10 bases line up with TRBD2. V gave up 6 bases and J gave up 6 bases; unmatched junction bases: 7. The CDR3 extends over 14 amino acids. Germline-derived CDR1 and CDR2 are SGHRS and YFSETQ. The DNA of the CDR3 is TGCGCCAGCAAGACAGCGGGGGGGAGTGATACGCAGTATTTT. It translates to CASKTAGGSDTQYF.

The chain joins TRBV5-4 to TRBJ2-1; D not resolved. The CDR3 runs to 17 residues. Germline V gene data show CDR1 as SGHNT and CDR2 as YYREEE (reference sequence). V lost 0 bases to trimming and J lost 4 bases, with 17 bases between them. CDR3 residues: CASSLGVHEGDYNEQFF. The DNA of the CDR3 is TGTGCCAGCAGCTTGGGGGTCCACGAAGGAGATTACAATGAGCAGTTCTTC.

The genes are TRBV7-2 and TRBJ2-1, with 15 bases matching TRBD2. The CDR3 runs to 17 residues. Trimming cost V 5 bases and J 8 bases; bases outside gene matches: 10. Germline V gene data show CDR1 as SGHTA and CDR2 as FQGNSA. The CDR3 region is CASSPLGTSGRNYEQFF. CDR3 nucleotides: TGTGCCAGCAGCCCACTAGGGACTAGCGGGAGGAACTATGAGCAGTTCTTC. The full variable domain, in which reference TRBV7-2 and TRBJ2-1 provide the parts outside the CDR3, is GAGVSQSPSNKVTEKGKDVELRCDPISGHTALYWYRQSLGQGLEFLIYFQGNSAPDKSGLPSDRFSAERTGGSVSTLTIQRTQQEDSAVYLCASSPLGTSGRNYEQFFGPGTRLTVL.

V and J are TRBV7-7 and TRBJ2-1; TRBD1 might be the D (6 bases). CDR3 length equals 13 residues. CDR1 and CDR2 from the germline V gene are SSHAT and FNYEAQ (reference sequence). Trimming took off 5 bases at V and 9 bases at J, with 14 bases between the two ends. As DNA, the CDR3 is TGTGCCAGCAGCCTGACCAGGGGACGTGAGCAGTTCTTC. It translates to CASSLTRGREQFF.

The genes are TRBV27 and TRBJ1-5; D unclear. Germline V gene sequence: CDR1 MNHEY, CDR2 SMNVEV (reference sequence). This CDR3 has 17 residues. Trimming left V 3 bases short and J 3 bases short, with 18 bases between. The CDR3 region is CASSLVGAQGANQPQHF. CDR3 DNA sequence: TGTGCCAGCAGTTTGGTGGGAGCGCAAGGAGCCAATCAGCCCCAGCATTTT.

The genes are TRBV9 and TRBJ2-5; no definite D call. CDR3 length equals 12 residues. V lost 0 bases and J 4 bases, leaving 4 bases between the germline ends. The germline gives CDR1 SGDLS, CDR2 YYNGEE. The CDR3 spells CASSVGRETQYF. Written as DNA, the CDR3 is TGTGCCAGCAGCGTAGGCAGAGAGACCCAGTACTTC. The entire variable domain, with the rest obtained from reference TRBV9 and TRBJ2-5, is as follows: DSGVTQTPKHLITATGQRVTLRCSPRSGDLSVYWYQQSLDQGLQFLIQYYNGEERAKGNILERFSAQQFPDLHSELNLSSLELGDSALYFCASSVGRETQYFGPGTRLLVL.

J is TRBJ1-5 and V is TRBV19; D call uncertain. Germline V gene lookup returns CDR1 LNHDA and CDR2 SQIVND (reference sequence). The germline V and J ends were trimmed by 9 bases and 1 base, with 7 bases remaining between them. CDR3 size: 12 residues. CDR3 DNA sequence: TGTGCCAGGAAGGACAGCAATCAGCCCCAGCATTTT. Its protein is CARKDSNQPQHF.

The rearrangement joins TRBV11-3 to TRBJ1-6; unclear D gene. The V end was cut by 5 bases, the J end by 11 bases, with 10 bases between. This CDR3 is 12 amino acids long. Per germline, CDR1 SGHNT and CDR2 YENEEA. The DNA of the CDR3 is TGTGCCAGCAGCGTAGCCAAGGCACCCCTCCACTTT. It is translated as CASSVAKAPLHF.

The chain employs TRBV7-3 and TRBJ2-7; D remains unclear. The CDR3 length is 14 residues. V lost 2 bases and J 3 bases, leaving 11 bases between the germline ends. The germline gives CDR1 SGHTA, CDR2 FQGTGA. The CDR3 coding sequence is TGTGCCAGCAGCTTAGAGGCTAGTATCTACGAGCAGTACTTC. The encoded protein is CASSLEASIYEQYF.

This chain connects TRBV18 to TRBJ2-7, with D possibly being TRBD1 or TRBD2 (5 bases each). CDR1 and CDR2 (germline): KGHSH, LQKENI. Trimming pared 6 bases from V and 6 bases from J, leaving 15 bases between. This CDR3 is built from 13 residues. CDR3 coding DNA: TGTGCCAGCTCTCCGAGGGGCCTCGGCGAGCAGTACTTC. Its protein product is CASSPRGLGEQYF.

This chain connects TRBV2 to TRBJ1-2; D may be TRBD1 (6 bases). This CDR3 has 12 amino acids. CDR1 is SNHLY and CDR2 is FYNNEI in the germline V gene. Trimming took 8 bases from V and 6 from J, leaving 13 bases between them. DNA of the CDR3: TGTGCCAGCTTCGGGACACATAATGGCTACACCTTC. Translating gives CASFGTHNGYTF.

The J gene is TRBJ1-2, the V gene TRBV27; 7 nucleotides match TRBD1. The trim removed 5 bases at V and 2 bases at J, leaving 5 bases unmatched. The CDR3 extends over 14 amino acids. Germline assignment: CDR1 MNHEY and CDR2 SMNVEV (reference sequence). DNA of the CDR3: TGTGCCAGCAGTCCGACAGGGCTGAACTATGGCTACACCTTC. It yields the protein CASSPTGLNYGYTF.

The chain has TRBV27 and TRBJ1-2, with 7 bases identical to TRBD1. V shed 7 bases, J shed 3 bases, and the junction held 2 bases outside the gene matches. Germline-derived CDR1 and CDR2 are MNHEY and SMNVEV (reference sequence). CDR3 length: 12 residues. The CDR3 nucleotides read TGTGCCAGCATGGACAGGCACTATGGCTACACCTTC. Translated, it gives CASMDRHYGYTF.

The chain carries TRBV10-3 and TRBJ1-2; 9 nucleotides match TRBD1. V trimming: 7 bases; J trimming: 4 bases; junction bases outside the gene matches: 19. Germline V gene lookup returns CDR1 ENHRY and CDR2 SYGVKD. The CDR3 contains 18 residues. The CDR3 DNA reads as TGTGCCATCAAGCTCGGGAAAACGACAGGGGGGGACCTCTATGGCTACACCTTC. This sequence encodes CAIKLGKTTGGDLYGYTF.

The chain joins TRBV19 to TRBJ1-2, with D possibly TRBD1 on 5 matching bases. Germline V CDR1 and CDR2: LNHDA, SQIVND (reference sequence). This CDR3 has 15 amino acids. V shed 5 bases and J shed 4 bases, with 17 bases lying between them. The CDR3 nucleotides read TGTGCCAGTAGTCCGGGGGGATCCCACCCCTATGGCTACACCTTC. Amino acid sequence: CASSPGGSHPYGYTF.

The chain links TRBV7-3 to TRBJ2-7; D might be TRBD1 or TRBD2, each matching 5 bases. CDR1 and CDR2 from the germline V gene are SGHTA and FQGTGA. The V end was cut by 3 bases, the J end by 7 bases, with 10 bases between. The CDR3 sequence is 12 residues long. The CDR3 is CASSFSGREQYF. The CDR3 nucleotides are TGTGCCAGCAGCTTTTCGGGGCGGGAGCAGTACTTC. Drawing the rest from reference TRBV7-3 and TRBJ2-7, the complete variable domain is GAGVSQTPSNKVTEKGKYVELRCDPISGHTALYWYRQSLGQGPEFLIYFQGTGAADDSGLPNDRFFAVRPEGSVSTLKIQRTERGDSAVYLCASSFSGREQYFGPGTRLTVT.

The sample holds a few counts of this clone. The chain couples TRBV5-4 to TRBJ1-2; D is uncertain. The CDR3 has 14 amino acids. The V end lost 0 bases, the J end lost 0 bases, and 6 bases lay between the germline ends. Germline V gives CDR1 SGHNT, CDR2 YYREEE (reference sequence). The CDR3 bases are TGTGCCAGCAGCTTGGAAGATGCTAACTATGGCTACACCTTC. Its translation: CASSLEDANYGYTF. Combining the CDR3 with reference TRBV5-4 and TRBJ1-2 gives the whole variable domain ETGVTQSPTHLIKTRGQQVTLRCSSQSGHNTVSWYQQALGQGPQFIFQYYREEENGRGNFPPRFSGLQFPNYSSELNVNALELDDSALYLCASSLEDANYGYTFGSGTRLTVV.

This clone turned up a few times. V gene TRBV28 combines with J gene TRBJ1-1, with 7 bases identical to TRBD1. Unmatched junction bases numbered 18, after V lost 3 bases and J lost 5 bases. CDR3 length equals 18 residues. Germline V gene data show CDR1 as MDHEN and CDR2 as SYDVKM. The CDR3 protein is CASSLSLTGRGVGTEAFF. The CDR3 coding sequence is TGTGCCAGCAGTTTGTCCTTGACAGGGAGGGGTGTGGGAACTGAAGCTTTCTTT.